This T cell receptor (beta chain) was recorded in a study of blood T cells in healthy people across ages. Study-level findings and limits: As age increased, TCR beta diversity per million T cells fell in a roughly linear fashion.

PCR was performed a second time for roughly 7 to 12 cycles using a sample-barcoded 5' primer and a J-beta primer mix. A 12-random-nucleotide template-switch adaptor tagged each cDNA molecule. A minimum of 2.5 million CDR3-containing paired-end reads was obtained for each sample. TCRdb re-called the 5' RACE reads through MiXCR, storing one row per CDR3 protein. The repertoire holds fewer than 900,000 distinct CDR3 sequences, with roughly 45% as singletons. CDR3 size: 14 residues. V lost 7 bases, J lost 5 bases, and 15 bases lay in between. Looked up from germline, CDR1 is SGHRS and CDR2 is YFSETQ. Points on this clonotype: Its specificity is not known. A much larger clone differs from this one at a single base, so this may be a read error.

The sample taken for sequencing was blood. The chain uses TRBV5-1 and TRBJ1-4; a weak D match, TRBD1 (6 bases). This TCR derives from a woman aged 55-69 years in good health. CDR3 nucleotide sequence: TGCGCCAGCGGCTCCCAGGGGACAAATGAAAAACTGTTTTTT. Its protein product is CASGSQGTNEKLFF.